This entry lists 10 T cell receptor beta chains sequenced from one sample in a study of post-analysis software for immune sequencing data. Antigen specificity for these receptors is unknown. Overall study findings and caveats: Patients had higher frequencies than controls of roughly five TRBV segments, including TRBV5-6, TRBV5-1 and TRBV20-1.

Unique molecular identifiers were carried by the TCR beta cDNA libraries. One entry per CDR3 protein, called by TCRdb with MiXCR from the PCR reads. The sample records approximately 570,000 distinct CDR3 sequences, roughly 46% being singletons. Sequenced material: blood. These receptors were collected from a girl aged 5-17 years with multiple sclerosis.

This chain uses TRBV3-1 with TRBJ2-1; 11 bases match TRBD2. The CDR3 sequence is 17 residues long. J gave up 6 bases and V 4 bases, and 11 bases lay outside the gene matches. In germline, CDR1 is LGHDT, CDR2 YNNKEL (reference sequence). CDR3 sequence reads: CASSPTSGSFVLNEQFF. The CDR3 DNA sequence: TGTGCCAGCAGCCCAACTAGCGGGAGTTTTGTACTCAATGAGCAGTTCTTC.

As regards this clonotype: One junction end does not reproduce the germline sequence, and a read error may be involved. The chain joins TRBV10-3 to TRBJ2-1; 10 bases match TRBD1. Germline CDR1 and CDR2: ENHRY and SYGVKD. CDR3 length equals 15 residues. CDR3 sequence reads: CVISFPTGGEREQFF. CDR3 in DNA: TGTGTCATCAGTTTCCCGACAGGGGGCGAGAGGGAGCAGTTCTTC.

This clonotype was observed a handful of times. The CDR3 coding sequence is TGTGCCATTACCCGGGGGGGACCAAGCTCCTACGAGCAGTACTTC. Its protein product is CAITRGGPSSYEQYF. V and J are TRBV10-3 and TRBJ2-7, with 8 bases matching TRBD2. The CDR3 is 15 amino acids. After removal of 9 bases from V and 0 bases from J, the junction contained 10 bases not matched to a gene. CDR1 and CDR2 (germline): ENHRY, SYGVKD.

The V and J genes are TRBV7-9 and TRBJ1-2; perhaps TRBD1 as D (5 bases). Germline V gene sequence: CDR1 SEHNR, CDR2 FQNEAQ (reference sequence). The CDR3 is 13 residues long. Trimming removed 1 base at V and 7 bases at J, with 10 bases between. CDR3 in amino acids: CASSLGGDGGYTF. The CDR3 DNA reads as TGTGCCAGCAGCTTAGGAGGGGACGGTGGCTACACCTTC.

This clonotype was counted only a few times. The rearrangement links TRBV5-1 to TRBJ2-1; D unresolved. Germline assignment: CDR1 SGHRS and CDR2 YFSETQ. Trimming pared 3 bases from V and 4 bases from J, leaving 14 bases between. This CDR3 is built from 15 residues. The CDR3 DNA sequence: TGCGCCAGCAGCTACTCTCGCGCTGAATACAATGAGCAGTTCTTC. Amino acids: CASSYSRAEYNEQFF.

This rearrangement joins TRBV18 to TRBJ2-3; D possibly uses TRBD1 or TRBD2 (5 bases each). CDR1 and CDR2 from the germline V gene are KGHSH and LQKENI. The CDR3 is 16 residues long. The V and J ends lost 0 bases and 7 bases respectively, with 17 bases between them. The DNA of the CDR3 is TGTGCCAGCTCACCACCCCAATCGGGACCTTTGAATACGCAGTATTTT. It encodes CASSPPQSGPLNTQYF. The variable domain in full, completed from reference TRBV18 and TRBJ2-3, reads NAGVMQNPRHLVRRRGQEARLRCSPMKGHSHVYWYRQLPEEGLKFMVYLQKENIIDESGMPKERFSAEFPKEGPSILRIQQVVRGDSAAYFCASSPPQSGPLNTQYFGPGTRLTVL.

This clonotype was counted only a few times. The genes are TRBV12-3 or TRBV12-4 and TRBJ2-4, with TRBD1 matching over 9 bases. J lost 7 bases, V lost 4 bases, and 5 bases had no gene match. CDR3 length: 14 amino acids. DNA of the CDR3: TGTGCCAGCAGTTCCCGAGACAGGGGGAACATTCAGTACTTC. Translating it yields CASSSRDRGNIQYF.

The rearrangement joins TRBV6-2 or TRBV6-3 to TRBJ1-5; D gene uncertain. Per the germline V gene, CDR1 is MNHEY and CDR2 is SVGEGT. CDR3 size: 16 residues. V was trimmed by 6 bases and J by 7 bases, leaving 22 bases between them. The CDR3 region is CASSSPARHRGQPQHF. The CDR3 region has the DNA TGTGCCAGCAGCTCCCCCGCTCGACATCGAGGGCAGCCCCAGCATTTT.

This clonotype was counted a few times. The chain joins TRBV7-6 to TRBJ2-5; 7 bases align to TRBD1. Gene TRBJ2-7 matches the end of the DNA better, so the J call may be wrong. Germline V gene sequence: CDR1 SGHVS, CDR2 FNYEAQ. This CDR3 region has 13 residues. Here the CDR3 DNA reads TGTGCCAGCAGCGGACCAGGGGGACGCGAGCAGTACTTC. As protein: CASSGPGGREQYF.

This clonotype was counted a few times. The chain is built from TRBV7-2 and TRBJ2-5; 7 nucleotides line up with TRBD2. J gave up 3 bases and V 3 bases, and 7 bases lay outside the gene matches. There are 15 residues in the CDR3. Looked up from germline, CDR1 is SGHTA and CDR2 is FQGNSA. The CDR3 region is CASSLGGAIEETQYF. In DNA, the CDR3 is TGTGCCAGCAGCTTGGGAGGGGCAATCGAAGAGACCCAGTACTTC.